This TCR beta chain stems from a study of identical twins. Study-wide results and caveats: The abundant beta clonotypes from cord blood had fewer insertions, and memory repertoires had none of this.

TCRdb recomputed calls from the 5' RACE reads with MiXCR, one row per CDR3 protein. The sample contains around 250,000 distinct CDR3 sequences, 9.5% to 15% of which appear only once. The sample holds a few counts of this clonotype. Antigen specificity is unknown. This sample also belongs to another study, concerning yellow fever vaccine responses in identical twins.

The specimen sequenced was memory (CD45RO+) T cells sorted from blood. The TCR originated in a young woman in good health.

CDR3 coding DNA: TGTGCCAGCAGCGGAAGTACAGGGGGAGGTGAGCAGTACTTC. Amino acid sequence: CASSGSTGGGEQYF. The V call is TRBV9, the J call TRBJ2-7, with 8 positions matching TRBD1. CDR3 length: 14 amino acids. J lost 7 bases, V lost 3 bases, and 9 bases had no gene match. Per the germline V gene, CDR1 is SGDLS and CDR2 is YYNGEE.